This T cell receptor (beta chain) is from a study of early T cells in non-severe SARS-CoV-2 infection. The CDR3 runs to 14 residues. Germline V gives CDR1 MNHEY, CDR2 SVGEGT. The V segment lost 2 bases and the J segment 4 bases; nucleotides outside the gene matches: 0. Researchers attached unique molecular identifiers to individual cDNA molecules. TCRdb re-derived calls from the 5' RACE reads in MiXCR, one entry per CDR3 protein. This repertoire shows 20,000 to 25,000 distinct CDR3 sequences, 5% to 6% found once; its top ten account for approximately 14%. The table lists this clonotype with many counts.

This chain connects TRBV6-2 or TRBV6-3 to TRBJ2-4; 9 bases match TRBD1. The sequencing here drew on whole blood, taken at baseline. The TCR originated in an adult who was a healthcare worker with PCR-confirmed SARS-CoV-2 infection or an uninfected control (not recorded which). The CDR3 here is CASSYGTGKNIQYF. As DNA, the CDR3 is TGTGCCAGCAGTTACGGGACAGGGAAAAACATTCAGTACTTC.